This T cell receptor (beta chain) appears in the sequencing data of a study of blood T cell repertoires in COVID-19. This clone was recorded only once. Assay: immunoSEQ multiplex PCR; the TCRdb copy retains only in-frame clones and omits some. This sample carries around 280,000 clones, roughly nine tenths of them seen once, and the ten largest clones take roughly 6.2%. This TCR was recovered from a woman aged 40 to 50 who had recovered from COVID-19. Sequencing was performed on PBMCs or T cells enriched from blood (not recorded which).

This chain's CDR3 is CASSVGGSGGSPLHF. CDR3 DNA: TGTGCCAGCAGCGTAGGAGGGTCGGGGGGTTCACCCCTCCACTTT. The chain has TRBV9 and TRBJ1-6, with a possible D match to TRBD1 (5 bases). Germline CDR1 SGDLS, CDR2 YYNGEE. The V end lost 0 bases, the J end lost 9 bases, and 13 bases lay between the germline ends. The CDR3 extends over 15 amino acids.